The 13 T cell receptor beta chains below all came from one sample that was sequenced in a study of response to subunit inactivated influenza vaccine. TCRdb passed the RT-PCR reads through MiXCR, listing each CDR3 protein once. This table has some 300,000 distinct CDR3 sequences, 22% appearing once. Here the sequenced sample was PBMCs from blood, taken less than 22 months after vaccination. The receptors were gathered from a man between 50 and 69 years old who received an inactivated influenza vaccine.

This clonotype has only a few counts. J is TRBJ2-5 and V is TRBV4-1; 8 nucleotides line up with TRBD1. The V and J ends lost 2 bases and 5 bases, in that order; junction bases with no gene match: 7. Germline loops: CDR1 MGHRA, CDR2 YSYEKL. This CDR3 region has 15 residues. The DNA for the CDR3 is TGCGCCAGCAGCCAAAGGGTCGCAGGGGGCGAGACCCAGTACTTC. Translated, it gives CASSQRVAGGETQYF.

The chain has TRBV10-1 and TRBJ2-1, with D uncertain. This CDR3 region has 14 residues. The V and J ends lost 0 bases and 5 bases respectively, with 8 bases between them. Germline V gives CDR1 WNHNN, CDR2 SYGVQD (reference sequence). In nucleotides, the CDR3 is TGCGCCAGCAGTGAGTCGGGCAGACACAATGAGCAGTTCTTC. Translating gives CASSESGRHNEQFF.

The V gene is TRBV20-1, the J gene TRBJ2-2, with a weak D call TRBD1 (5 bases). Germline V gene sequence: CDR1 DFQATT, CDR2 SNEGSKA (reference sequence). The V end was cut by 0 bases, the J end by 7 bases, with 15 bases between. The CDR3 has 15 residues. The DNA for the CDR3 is TGCAGTGCTAGAGAGCAGGGCCCCCTCGGCGGGGAGCTGTTTTTT. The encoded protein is CSAREQGPLGGELFF.

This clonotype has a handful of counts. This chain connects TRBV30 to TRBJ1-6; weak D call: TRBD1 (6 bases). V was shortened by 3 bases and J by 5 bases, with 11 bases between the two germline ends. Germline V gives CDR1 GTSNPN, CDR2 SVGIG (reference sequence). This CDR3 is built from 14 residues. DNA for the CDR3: TGTGCCTGGAGCCTCCAGGGGAATAATTCACCCCTCCACTTT. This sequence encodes CAWSLQGNNSPLHF.

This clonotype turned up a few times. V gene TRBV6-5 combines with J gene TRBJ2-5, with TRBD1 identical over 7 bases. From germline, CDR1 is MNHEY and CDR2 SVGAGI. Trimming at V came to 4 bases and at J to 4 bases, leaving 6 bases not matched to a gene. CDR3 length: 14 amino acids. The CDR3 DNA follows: TGTGCCAGCAGTTCGACAGGGTTTCCAGAGACCCAGTACTTC. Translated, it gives CASSSTGFPETQYF.

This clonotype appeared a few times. DNA of the CDR3: TGTGCCAGCAGCTCGACAGGGTACAGTGGCAATCAGCCCCAGCATTTT. It codes for CASSSTGYSGNQPQHF. The chain is built from TRBV6-1 and TRBJ1-5, with TRBD1 matching 7 bases. Losses at the gene ends were 6 bases for V and 2 bases for J; bases not matched to a gene: 10. Germline-derived CDR1 and CDR2 are MNHNS and SASEGT. The CDR3 extends over 16 amino acids.

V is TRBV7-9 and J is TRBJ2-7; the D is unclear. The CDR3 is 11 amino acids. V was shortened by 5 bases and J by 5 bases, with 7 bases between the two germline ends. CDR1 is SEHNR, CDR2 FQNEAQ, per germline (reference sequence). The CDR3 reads CASSNQDEQYF. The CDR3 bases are TGTGCCAGCAGCAACCAGGACGAGCAGTACTTC.

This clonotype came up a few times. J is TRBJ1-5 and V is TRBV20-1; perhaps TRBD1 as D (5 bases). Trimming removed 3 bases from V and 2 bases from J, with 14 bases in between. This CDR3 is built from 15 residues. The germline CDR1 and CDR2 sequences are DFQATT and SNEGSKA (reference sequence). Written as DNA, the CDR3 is TGCAGTGCTAGTTTGGGGGTTCGGGGCAATCAGCCCCAGCATTTT. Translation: CSASLGVRGNQPQHF.

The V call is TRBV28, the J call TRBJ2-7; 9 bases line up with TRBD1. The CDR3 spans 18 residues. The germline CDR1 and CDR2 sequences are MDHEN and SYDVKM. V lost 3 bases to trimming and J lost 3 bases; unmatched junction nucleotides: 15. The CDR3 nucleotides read TGTGCCAGCAGTTTGGCTCAGGGACAGGGCTTCAACCTCTACGAGCAGTACTTC. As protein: CASSLAQGQGFNLYEQYF.

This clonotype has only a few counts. DNA for the CDR3: TGTGCCAGCAGCCAGACACATAGCAATCAGCCCCAGCATTTT. Residues: CASSQTHSNQPQHF. The chain recombines TRBV7-2 with TRBJ1-5, with D uncertain. The CDR3 has 14 amino acids. Germline V lookup: CDR1 SGHTA, CDR2 FQGNSA. V gave up 5 bases and J gave up 0 bases, with 8 bases separating them.

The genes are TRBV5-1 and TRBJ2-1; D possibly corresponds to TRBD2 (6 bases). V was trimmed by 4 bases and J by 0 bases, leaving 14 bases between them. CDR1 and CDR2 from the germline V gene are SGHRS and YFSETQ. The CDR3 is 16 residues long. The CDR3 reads CASSPGTQSSYNEQFF. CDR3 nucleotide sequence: TGCGCCAGCAGCCCAGGGACTCAGAGCTCCTACAATGAGCAGTTCTTC.

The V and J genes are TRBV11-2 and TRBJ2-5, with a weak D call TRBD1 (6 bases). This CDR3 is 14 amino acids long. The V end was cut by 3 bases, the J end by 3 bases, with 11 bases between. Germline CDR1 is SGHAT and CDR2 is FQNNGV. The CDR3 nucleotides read TGTGCCAGCAGCTTCAACCAGGGGAAAGAGACCCAGTACTTC. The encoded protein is CASSFNQGKETQYF.

CDR3 bases: TGTGCCAGCAGTTACAGGGGGCAGGACACTGAAGCTTTCTTT. This sequence encodes CASSYRGQDTEAFF. The chain is built from TRBV6-5 and TRBJ1-1, with TRBD1 identical over 7 bases. V lost 2 bases, J lost 3 bases, and 3 bases stayed unmatched. Germline V lookup: CDR1 MNHEY, CDR2 SVGAGI. This CDR3 comprises 14 residues.